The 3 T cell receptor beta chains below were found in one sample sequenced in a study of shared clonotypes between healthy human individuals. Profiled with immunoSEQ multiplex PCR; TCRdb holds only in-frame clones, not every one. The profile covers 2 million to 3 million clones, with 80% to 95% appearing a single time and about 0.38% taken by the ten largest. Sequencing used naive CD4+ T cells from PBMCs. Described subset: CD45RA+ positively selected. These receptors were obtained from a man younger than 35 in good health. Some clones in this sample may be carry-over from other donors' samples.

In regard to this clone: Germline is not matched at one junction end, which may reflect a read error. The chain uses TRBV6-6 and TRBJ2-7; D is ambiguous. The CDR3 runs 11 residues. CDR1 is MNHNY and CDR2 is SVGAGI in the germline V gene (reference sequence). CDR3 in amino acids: CASSYAYEQCF. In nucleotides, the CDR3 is TGTGCCAGCAGTTACGCCTACGAGCAGTGCTTC.

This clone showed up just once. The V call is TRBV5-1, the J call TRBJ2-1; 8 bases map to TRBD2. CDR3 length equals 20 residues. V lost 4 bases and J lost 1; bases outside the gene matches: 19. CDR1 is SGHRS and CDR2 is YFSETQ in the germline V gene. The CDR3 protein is CASSTPTGGAGVPSYNEQFF. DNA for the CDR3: TGCGCCAGCAGCACCCCGACGGGAGGGGCGGGAGTGCCGTCCTACAATGAGCAGTTCTTC.

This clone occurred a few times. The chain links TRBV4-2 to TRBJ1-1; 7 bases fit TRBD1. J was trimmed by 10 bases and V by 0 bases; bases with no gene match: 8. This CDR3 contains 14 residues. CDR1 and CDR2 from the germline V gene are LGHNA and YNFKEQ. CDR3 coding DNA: TGTGCCAGCAGCCAAGAATCGAGACAGGGTTTAGCTTTCTTT. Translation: CASSQESRQGLAFF.